The next 30 T cell receptor beta chains were all read from a single sample in a study of type 1 regulatory T cells. TCRdb re-analysed the reads in MiXCR, keeping a single row per CDR3 protein. Among around 69,000 distinct CDR3 sequences, about 60% were seen once, and the ten largest hold 7.6%. For these TCRs, the target antigens are not known. Sequenced sample: cultured T cells, either the whole culture or a sorted T cell fraction (not recorded which). Subset specified: Tr1-enriched cell product generated in vitro against host alloantigens. The receptors were sampled from a human donor in good health.

The V gene is TRBV14, the J gene TRBJ1-3, with TRBD1 matching 9 bases. CDR1 is SGHDN and CDR2 is FVKESK in the germline V gene. The CDR3 is made up of 16 amino acids. V gave up 8 bases and J gave up 6 bases; unmatched junction bases: 14. CDR3 DNA sequence: TGTGCCAGCCGCGGAACTGGACAGGGGTTATCAAACACCATATATTTT. Translation: CASRGTGQGLSNTIYF.

V usage is TRBV6-1 and J usage is TRBJ2-1, with 8 bases matching TRBD2. The V and J ends lost 1 base and 7 bases, in that order; junction bases with no gene match: 6. CDR1 MNHNS and CDR2 SASEGT come from the germline V gene. The CDR3 loop spans 15 amino acids. This CDR3 reads CASSEVAGWENEQFF. The DNA for the CDR3 is TGTGCCAGCAGTGAAGTAGCGGGATGGGAAAATGAGCAGTTCTTC.

V gene TRBV6-5 combines with J gene TRBJ2-5, with TRBD1 matching 8 bases. CDR3 length: 15 residues. V trimming: 6 bases; J trimming: 2 bases; junction bases outside the gene matches: 8. Germline values: CDR1 MNHEY, CDR2 SVGAGI. CDR3 coding DNA: TGTGCCAGCAGCTCAAGCCAGGGGGCGCAAGAGACCCAGTACTTC. This gives the protein CASSSSQGAQETQYF.

The count of this clonotype is one. The V call is TRBV20-1, the J call TRBJ1-5; perhaps TRBD1 as D (5 bases). In germline, CDR1 is DFQATT, CDR2 SNEGSKA (reference sequence). V dropped 3 bases and J dropped 7 bases, with 16 bases sitting between them. This CDR3 comprises 14 residues. The DNA for the CDR3 is TGCAGTGCTAGTCCTACTCCGGGGGAGCAGCCCCAGCATTTT. Protein: CSASPTPGEQPQHF.

The V and J genes are TRBV6-2 or TRBV6-3 and TRBJ1-5; 8 positions agree with TRBD1. The CDR3 is 13 residues long. The V and J ends lost 6 bases and 9 bases, in that order; junction bases with no gene match: 7. Germline V gives CDR1 MNHEY, CDR2 SVGEGT. The CDR3: CASSRQGRAPQHF. The CDR3, as DNA: TGTGCCAGCAGCCGACAGGGGCGGGCGCCCCAGCATTTT.

This chain connects TRBV2 to TRBJ1-5; 8 bases line up with TRBD1. The V gene end was trimmed by 9 bases and the J gene end by 5 bases; junction bases not matched to a gene: 9. The germline V gene encodes CDR1 SNHLY and CDR2 FYNNEI. This CDR3 has 14 residues. CDR3 coding DNA: TGTGCCAGTTCGGACAGGGACCGGTATCAGCCCCAGCATTTT. It specifies CASSDRDRYQPQHF.

Only a few counts were recorded for this clonotype. V is TRBV20-1 and J is TRBJ2-7, with a possible D match to TRBD2 (6 bases). This CDR3 has 13 amino acids. V lost 6 bases and J 5 bases, leaving 17 bases between the germline ends. Per germline, CDR1 DFQATT and CDR2 SNEGSKA (reference sequence). CDR3 amino acids: CSAQGGVSDEQYF. The CDR3 DNA reads TGCAGTGCCCAAGGAGGGGTTTCGGACGAGCAGTACTTC.

The chain uses TRBV7-2 and TRBJ2-2; no clear D gene. Trimming pared 2 bases from V and 9 bases from J, leaving 10 bases between. CDR1 SGHTA and CDR2 FQGNSA come from the germline V gene. CDR3 length: 13 amino acids. The CDR3 DNA is TGTGCCAGCAGCTTACGACCGACTTGGGAGCTGTTTTTT. It encodes CASSLRPTWELFF.

The chain employs TRBV19 and TRBJ2-3; possibly TRBD1 for D (5 bases). V was trimmed by 11 bases and J by 6 bases, leaving 6 bases between them. Germline CDR1 LNHDA, CDR2 SQIVND (reference sequence). The CDR3 totals 9 residues. The CDR3 DNA is TGTGCCTCAGGGGATACGCAGTATTTT. Protein: CASGDTQYF.

This clonotype was recorded only once. The genes are TRBV7-2 and TRBJ2-3, with 9 bases fitting TRBD2. Per germline, CDR1 SGHTA and CDR2 FQGNSA. The CDR3 spans 15 residues. V lost 5 bases to trimming and J lost 5 bases; unmatched junction nucleotides: 8. CDR3 region: CASSPQRGDGDTQYF. As DNA, the CDR3 is TGTGCCAGCAGCCCCCAGCGGGGGGACGGAGATACGCAGTATTTT. Full variable domain (remainder filled in from reference TRBV7-2 and TRBJ2-3): GAGVSQSPSNKVTEKGKDVELRCDPISGHTALYWYRQSLGQGLEFLIYFQGNSAPDKSGLPSDRFSAERTGGSVSTLTIQRTQQEDSAVYLCASSPQRGDGDTQYFGPGTRLTVL.

V usage is TRBV6-2 or TRBV6-3 and J usage is TRBJ1-5, with TRBD1 as a possible D gene (5 bases). Germline-derived CDR1 and CDR2 are MNHEY and SVGEGT. The CDR3 loop spans 16 amino acids. V was clipped by 6 bases and J by 4 bases, with 19 bases between them. Written as DNA, the CDR3 is TGTGCCAGCAGGACTACTCAGGGATGGAGGAATCAGCCCCAGCATTTT. Protein sequence: CASRTTQGWRNQPQHF.

This clonotype came up a few times. The V call is TRBV5-1, the J call TRBJ2-3; D perhaps matches TRBD2 (5 bases). V was trimmed by 4 bases and J by 3 bases, leaving 15 bases between them. Germline CDR1 and CDR2: SGHRS and YFSETQ. The CDR3 loop spans 15 amino acids. The CDR3 DNA follows: TGCGCCAGCAGCCCGGGAAATTTAGCGACAGATACGCAGTATTTT. Protein product: CASSPGNLATDTQYF.

V usage is TRBV28 and J usage is TRBJ1-1; D is unresolved. The CDR3 runs 16 residues. The V gene lost 5 bases and the J gene lost 0 bases, with 16 bases spanning the gap. Germline V gene sequence: CDR1 MDHEN, CDR2 SYDVKM. CDR3 coding DNA: TGTGCCAGCAGTAGTGGGTGGACGGGCATGAACACTGAAGCTTTCTTT. Translating gives CASSSGWTGMNTEAFF.

The chain is built from TRBV29-1 and TRBJ2-1; 9 nucleotides match TRBD1. V lost 7 bases, J lost 16 bases, and 20 bases stayed unmatched. The length of the CDR3 is 14 residues. CDR1 and CDR2 from the germline V gene are SQVTM and ANQGSEA. CDR3 bases: TGCAGCGCCGGAAAGGGACAGGGTGGGGAAAGACAATTCTTC. Amino acids: CSAGKGQGGERQFF.

The chain joins TRBV3-1 to TRBJ2-3; D possibly corresponds to TRBD2 (5 bases). Trimming left V 0 bases short and J 4 bases short, with 20 bases between. CDR3 length equals 18 residues. CDR1 and CDR2 (germline): LGHDT, YNNKEL (reference sequence). The CDR3 spells CASSQDLADSAGADTQYF. DNA of the CDR3: TGTGCCAGCAGCCAAGATCTTGCGGACTCGGCCGGGGCAGATACGCAGTATTTT.

CDR3 loop: CASNDLSSYNEQFF. CDR3 nucleotides: TGCGCCAGCAATGACCTTAGCTCCTACAATGAGCAGTTCTTC. This rearrangement joins TRBV5-1 to TRBJ2-1; D unclear. The V end lost 6 bases, the J end lost 0 bases, and 10 bases lay between the germline ends. The CDR3 has 14 residues. Per germline, CDR1 SGHRS and CDR2 YFSETQ. Supplemented by reference TRBV5-1 and TRBJ2-1, the full variable domain reads KAGVTQTPRYLIKTRGQQVTLSCSPISGHRSVSWYQQTPGQGLQFLFEYFSETQRNKGNFPGRFSGRQFSNSRSEMNVSTLELGDSALYLCASNDLSSYNEQFFGPGTRLTVL.

In this sample, this clonotype turned up once. The junction shows a germline mismatch at one end, possibly a read error. The chain recombines TRBV24-1 with TRBJ2-1; D remains ambiguous. The CDR3 has 13 residues. Germline V gene lookup returns CDR1 KGHDR and CDR2 SFDVKD. This CDR3 reads CATSDPNYNEQIF. The DNA for the CDR3 is TGTGCCACCAGTGACCCGAACTACAATGAGCAGATCTTC.

The chain employs TRBV7-6 and TRBJ1-1, with no clear D. Trimming took off 5 bases at V and 2 bases at J, with 18 bases between the two ends. CDR1 is SGHVS and CDR2 is FNYEAQ in the germline V gene. The CDR3 consists of 16 residues. CDR3 bases: TGTGCCAGCAGCCCACGCGGGCGGACCGATAACACTGAAGCTTTCTTT. This codes for CASSPRGRTDNTEAFF.

This rearrangement joins TRBV19 to TRBJ2-1; D gene uncertain. Germline V lookup: CDR1 LNHDA, CDR2 SQIVND (reference sequence). V was trimmed by 4 bases and J by 7 bases, leaving 14 bases between them. The CDR3 spans 14 residues. The CDR3 sequence is CASSRESRWNEQFF. DNA for the CDR3: TGTGCCAGTAGTAGAGAATCCAGGTGGAATGAGCAGTTCTTC.

This clonotype showed up just once. The rearrangement joins TRBV20-1 to TRBJ2-7; 9 bases are shared with TRBD2. The germline V gene has CDR1 DFQATT and CDR2 SNEGSKA (reference sequence). J lost 0 bases, V lost 4 bases, and 4 bases had no gene match. The CDR3 contains 14 residues. The CDR3 protein is CSATSGVSSYEQYF. DNA for the CDR3: TGCAGTGCTACTAGCGGGGTAAGCTCCTACGAGCAGTACTTC.

This chain joins TRBV19 and TRBJ2-6; 7 bases match TRBD1. The V gene end was trimmed by 4 bases and the J gene end by 0 bases; junction bases not matched to a gene: 6. This CDR3 region has 17 residues. CDR1 LNHDA and CDR2 SQIVND come from the germline V gene (reference sequence). CDR3 region: CASSRTGSRSGANVLTF. Written as DNA, the CDR3 is TGTGCCAGTAGTAGGACAGGATCGCGCTCTGGGGCCAACGTCCTGACTTTC.

This chain connects TRBV10-2 to TRBJ2-7, with D possibly called TRBD1 or TRBD2 (5 bases each). Germline lookup yields CDR1 WSHSY and CDR2 SAAADI. V was trimmed by 10 bases and J by 3 bases, leaving 19 bases between them. The CDR3 runs 14 residues. Here the CDR3 reads CATVQGVALYEQYF. In DNA, the CDR3 is TGCGCCACGGTCCAGGGAGTAGCTCTCTACGAGCAGTACTTC.

V and J are TRBV20-1 and TRBJ2-5; D gene unclear. The CDR3 runs 15 residues. Looked up from germline, CDR1 is DFQATT and CDR2 is SNEGSKA (reference sequence). The V end was cut by 0 bases, the J end by 0 bases, with 11 bases between. The CDR3: CSARDLVGYQETQYF. In nucleotides, the CDR3 is TGCAGTGCTAGAGATCTGGTCGGGTACCAAGAGACCCAGTACTTC.

CDR3 sequence reads: CASSLLVGGTANTGELFF. CDR3 DNA sequence: TGTGCCAGCAGCTTGCTCGTGGGAGGGACAGCCAACACCGGGGAGCTGTTTTTT. V and J are TRBV5-6 and TRBJ2-2; D tentatively reads TRBD1 or TRBD2 (7 bases each). The germline V gene has CDR1 SGHDT and CDR2 YYEEEE. The CDR3 length is 18 residues. Trimming took 1 base from V and 2 from J, leaving 18 bases between them.

The rearrangement joins TRBV7-9 to TRBJ1-1, with 10 bases lining up with TRBD1. J was trimmed by 1 base and V by 2 bases; bases with no gene match: 7. The CDR3 is made up of 17 amino acids. Per the germline V gene, CDR1 is SEHNR and CDR2 is FQNEAQ (reference sequence). The CDR3, as DNA: TGTGCCAGCAGCTTACAGACAGGGGGCGCGGGGAACACTGAAGCTTTCTTT. Protein sequence: CASSLQTGGAGNTEAFF.

The chain recombines TRBV20-1 with TRBJ1-5; D unclear. The CDR3 length is 13 residues. CDR1 DFQATT and CDR2 SNEGSKA come from the germline V gene (reference sequence). V lost 5 bases and J 5 bases, leaving 13 bases between the germline ends. The CDR3 DNA sequence: TGCAGTGCTGCGATAGGACGGGATCAGCCCCAGCATTTT. Translating gives CSAAIGRDQPQHF.

The chain has TRBV27 and TRBJ2-7; D might be TRBD1 (6 bases). V was shortened by 4 bases and J by 2 bases, with 15 bases between the two germline ends. CDR1 is MNHEY, CDR2 SMNVEV, per germline (reference sequence). This CDR3 region has 15 residues. This CDR3 reads CASSYRAVPTYEQYF. CDR3 DNA: TGTGCCAGCAGTTACAGGGCTGTCCCTACCTACGAGCAGTACTTC.

The chain employs TRBV20-1 and TRBJ2-1; 7 bases agree with TRBD2. The CDR3 contains 15 residues. The V and J ends lost 5 bases and 4 bases, in that order; junction bases with no gene match: 11. The germline CDR1 and CDR2 sequences are DFQATT and SNEGSKA (reference sequence). CDR3: CSAPSPGTIYNEQFF. The DNA of the CDR3 is TGCAGTGCTCCCAGTCCAGGGACTATATACAATGAGCAGTTCTTC.

This chain links TRBV12-5 with TRBJ1-5; D unclear. The CDR3 has 13 residues. Per germline, CDR1 LGHNT and CDR2 FRNRAP. The V gene lost 6 bases and the J gene lost 0 bases, with 6 bases spanning the gap. In DNA, the CDR3 is TGTGCTAGTGGGGAAGATAGCAATCAGCCCCAGCATTTT. Translated, it gives CASGEDSNQPQHF.

This chain joins TRBV9 and TRBJ2-7; D may be TRBD2 (6 bases). The ends were cut back, 0 bases at V and 6 bases at J, with 10 bases in the middle. From germline, CDR1 is SGDLS and CDR2 YYNGEE. The CDR3 loop spans 13 amino acids. The CDR3 coding sequence is TGTGCCAGCAGCGTAGACGGGAGAGGCGAGCAGTACTTC. This codes for CASSVDGRGEQYF.